This T cell receptor beta chain appears in the sequencing data of a study of T cells in Graves' hyperthyroidism and ophthalmopathy. In the case of this clonotype: Its antigen is currently unknown. A read error may produce the germline difference seen at one junction end.

Germline V lookup: CDR1 SGHTA, CDR2 FQGNSA. This CDR3 has 10 residues. The TCR beta CDR3 regions underwent amplification using RNA transcripts as the source. The HTBI primer set drove a first-round RT-PCR of the TCR CDR3. TCRdb itself ran the multiplex PCR reads through MiXCR, one entry per CDR3 protein. The table has approximately 98,000 distinct CDR3 sequences, 40% seen once. General study findings and limits: Ophthalmopathy prediction by the model preceded onset by a median about 6 months.

Sequencing used peripheral blood or thyroid tissue (not recorded which). The receptor comes from a woman aged 25-40 years with Graves' hyperthyroidism. The J gene is TRBJ2-1, the V gene TRBV7-2, with D unclear. CDR3 sequence reads: CASNPYQLGF. CDR3 in DNA: TGTGCCAGCAACCCATATCAGTTGGGCTTC. Combining the CDR3 with reference TRBV7-2 and TRBJ2-1 gives the whole variable domain GAGVSQSPSNKVTEKGKDVELRCDPISGHTALYWYRQSLGQGLEFLIYFQGNSAPDKSGLPSDRFSAERTGGSVSTLTIQRTQQEDSAVYLCASNPYQLGFGPGTRLTVL.